The entry below describes one TCR beta chain. The target antigen is unknown. The sample is drawn from a study of CXCR3-negative and CXCR3-positive naive CD8 T cells. Study in general: Libraries each contributed about 1.5 +/- 0.3 million TRB reads, for about 135 million in total.

The CDR3 is made up of 14 amino acids. Broader study findings: The TRB CDR3s that CXCR3-positive naive cells carried were more hydrophobic than those of CXCR3-negative naive cells. The level of CXCR3 expression partially decreased after cryopreservation; the majority of assays used fresh PBMCs.

Each CD8+ T cell subset was sorted in triplicate, under 350,000 cells each. By phenotype, naive CD8+ T cells were CD45RO-CCR7+CD27+CD95-. The TRB cDNA libraries were prepared by 5' RACE with UMI labels. TCRdb reprocessed the 5' RACE reads and keeps a single row for each CDR3 protein, giving no DNA. The sample features about 150,000 distinct CDR3 sequences, with approximately 0.46% in its top ten. Material for sequencing was naive CXCR3+ CD8+ T cells from blood. Subset: CD45RO-CCR7+CD27+CD95- naive CD8+ T cells expressing CXCR3 (TNR3+). The V gene is TRBV12-3 or TRBV12-4, the J gene TRBJ2-5; the TCRdb D gene call, TRBD2, has no DNA to confirm it. The source of this sequence is a human donor in good health. Some clones in this sample may be carry-over from other donors' samples. The CDR3 sequence is CATSITVEGKTQYF.